This T cell receptor (beta chain) emerged from a study of PD-1 blockade in classical Hodgkin lymphoma. Overall study context: The study gave patients nivolumab 3 mg/kg intravenously every 2 weeks.

Trimming took 5 bases from V and 3 from J, leaving 19 bases between them. CDR1 and CDR2 (germline): MGHRA, YSYEKL. The CDR3 runs to 16 residues. Using immunoSEQ multiplex PCR, the repertoire was profiled, and TCRdb retains in-frame clones only, with some absent. The table includes some 65,000 clones, 71% detected once. In regard to this clone: The antigen remains unidentified.

Each patient experienced a relapse that followed autologous stem cell transplantation, and brentuximab vedotin exposure varied. Study results and limitations: Underlying causes for the observed repertoire differences were not defined, possibly disease activity or prior therapy. Patients who began taking nivolumab under 1 year after ASCT were left out. Similar baseline diversity was found in complete responders and newly diagnosed patients.

The chain has TRBV4-1 and TRBJ1-2; D is undetermined. The TCR comes from a human donor with classical Hodgkin lymphoma. Sequencing used peripheral blood mononuclear cells (PBMCs), obtained before the second cycle of nivolumab. This CDR3 reads CASSFTLMGSYYGYTF. CDR3 bases: TGCGCCAGCAGCTTCACCCTGATGGGGTCATACTATGGCTACACCTTC.